One and the same sample provided the 10 T cell receptor beta chains below, sequenced in a study of blood T cell repertoires in COVID-19. The table came from immunoSEQ multiplex PCR; TCRdb's copy has only in-frame clones and leaves some out. Among tens of thousands of clones listed, approximately 71% were seen once. Material: peripheral blood. The receptors stem from a man in his 70s with COVID-19, enrolled during active disease.

This chain connects TRBV14 to TRBJ2-1; D gene unclear. The CDR3 is 15 residues long. With 3 bases removed from V and 0 bases from J, the gap between germline ends came to 9 bases. Germline values: CDR1 SGHDN, CDR2 FVKESK. The CDR3 DNA sequence: TGTGCCAGCAGCCACCCACAGAGCTCCTACAATGAGCAGTTCTTC. The encoded protein is CASSHPQSSYNEQFF.

The chain recombines TRBV9 with TRBJ2-7, with D possibly TRBD1 on 5 matching bases. The CDR3 extends over 14 amino acids. Germline assignment: CDR1 SGDLS and CDR2 YYNGEE. V was pared by 0 bases and J by 2 bases, with 9 bases between. The CDR3: CASSVDQGTYEQYF. The DNA of the CDR3 is TGTGCCAGCAGCGTAGATCAGGGCACCTACGAGCAGTACTTC. Complete variable domain (other parts from reference TRBV9 and TRBJ2-7): DSGVTQTPKHLITATGQRVTLRCSPRSGDLSVYWYQQSLDQGLQFLIQYYNGEERAKGNILERFSAQQFPDLHSELNLSSLELGDSALYFCASSVDQGTYEQYFGPGTRLTVT.

This chain joins TRBV5-1 and TRBJ1-3; tentatively, D is TRBD1 (5 bases). V lost 0 bases, J lost 0 bases, and 10 bases lay in between. CDR1 is SGHRS and CDR2 is YFSETQ in the germline V gene. The CDR3 runs 16 residues. CDR3 nucleotide sequence: TGCGCCAGCAGCTTGGAGGGCACAGGCTCTGGAAACACCATATATTTT. Amino acids: CASSLEGTGSGNTIYF.

The chain recombines TRBV28 with TRBJ1-2; D might be TRBD1 (6 bases). Per germline, CDR1 MDHEN and CDR2 SYDVKM. This CDR3 contains 15 residues. V lost 2 bases and J lost 4, with 14 bases in between. In DNA form, the CDR3 reads TGTGCCAGCAGTTTAGGTTCAGGACAGTCCTATGGCTACACCTTC. Translating it yields CASSLGSGQSYGYTF.

The table lists this clone with a few counts. This rearrangement joins TRBV7-9 to TRBJ2-7, with a weak D call TRBD2 (5 bases). V was trimmed by 1 base and J by 7 bases, leaving 8 bases between them. The CDR3 totals 12 residues. CDR1 is SEHNR, CDR2 FQNEAQ, per germline (reference sequence). CDR3 sequence: CASSLERGEQYF. For the CDR3, the DNA is TGTGCCAGCAGCTTAGAACGGGGTGAGCAGTACTTC.

This clone was observed a single time. This sequence joins TRBV6-6 and TRBJ1-2; 10 positions agree with TRBD1. Germline V gene data show CDR1 as MNHNY and CDR2 as SVGAGI (reference sequence). CDR3 length equals 14 residues. Germline trimming cut 7 bases from V and 9 bases from J; bases unmatched to any gene: 11. The chain's CDR3 is CASTLSGTGVRYTF. CDR3 in DNA: TGTGCCAGCACTTTGTCCGGGACAGGGGTTCGCTACACCTTC.

This clone was seen a handful of times. V is TRBV9 and J is TRBJ2-7, with TRBD1 matching over 10 bases. The germline V gene encodes CDR1 SGDLS and CDR2 YYNGEE. The CDR3 is 15 amino acids. Unmatched junction bases numbered 4, after V lost 4 bases and J lost 0 bases. This CDR3 reads CASSPGDRGSYEQYF. CDR3 DNA: TGTGCCAGCAGCCCCGGGGACAGGGGCTCCTACGAGCAGTACTTC.

The rearrangement links TRBV11-1 to TRBJ2-3; D gene uncertain. The CDR3 consists of 12 residues. The V gene's germline CDR1 is SGHAT and CDR2 FQDESV (reference sequence). Trimming left V 5 bases short and J 4 bases short, with 7 bases between. The CDR3 bases are TGTGCCAGCAGCGAGGTGCCAGATACGCAGTATTTT. Amino acid sequence: CASSEVPDTQYF.

The V gene is TRBV4-3, the J gene TRBJ2-2, with no clear D. The V end lost 0 bases, the J end lost 6 bases, and 11 bases lay between the germline ends. The CDR3 is made up of 15 amino acids. Germline CDR1 and CDR2: LGHNA and YSLEER. CDR3 sequence (DNA): TGCGCCAGCAGCCAAGATCGGCTACGGGCCGGGGAGCTGTTTTTT. This gives the protein CASSQDRLRAGELFF.

This chain connects TRBV6-2 or TRBV6-3 to TRBJ2-7, with 7 nucleotides matching TRBD1. CDR1 and CDR2 (germline): MNHEY, SVGEGT. The CDR3 has 12 amino acids. Trimming at V came to 4 bases and at J to 9 bases, leaving 6 bases not matched to a gene. CDR3 loop: CASSFQHRGQYF. CDR3 in DNA: TGTGCCAGCAGTTTCCAGCACAGGGGGCAGTACTTC.